The 14 T cell receptor beta chains reported below all come from one sample, sequenced in a study of T cell repertoires in cytomegalovirus infection. TCRdb used MiXCR to reprocess the reads, holding one entry per CDR3 protein. The sample holds around 280,000 distinct CDR3 sequences, 8% to 10% seen once. Sequenced: PBMCs. The receptors derive from a human donor in good health (CMV status not recorded). Some clones in this sample may be carry-over from other donors' samples.

This clonotype was recorded many times. This chain joins TRBV4-1 and TRBJ2-5, with D perhaps being TRBD1 or TRBD2 (6 bases each). Looked up from germline, CDR1 is MGHRA and CDR2 is YSYEKL. CDR3 length: 15 residues. Between the trimmed V and J ends, which lost 2 bases and 5 bases, there was a span of 15 bases. Here the CDR3 reads CASSQNLGGWETQYF. CDR3 DNA sequence: TGCGCCAGCAGCCAAAACCTGGGGGGCTGGGAGACCCAGTACTTC.

This clonotype was counted ten times or more. The chain is built from TRBV7-2 and TRBJ1-5; no clear D gene. V dropped 1 base and J dropped 1 base, with 8 bases sitting between them. This CDR3 spans 15 amino acids. Per the germline V gene, CDR1 is SGHTA and CDR2 is FQGNSA. The CDR3 DNA reads TGTGCCAGCAGCTTAGAGCTACTAAGCAATCAGCCCCAGCATTTT. It yields the protein CASSLELLSNQPQHF.

This chain uses TRBV20-1 with TRBJ2-3; 7 bases line up with TRBD1. V trimming: 5 bases; J trimming: 3 bases; junction bases outside the gene matches: 11. The CDR3 runs to 15 residues. CDR1 and CDR2 (germline): DFQATT, SNEGSKA (reference sequence). In nucleotides, the CDR3 is TGCAGTGCTCTGGAAAGGGACAGAAGAACAGATACGCAGTATTTT. Translating gives CSALERDRRTDTQYF.

This chain uses TRBV20-1 with TRBJ2-3; no reliable D call. Germline-derived CDR1 and CDR2 are DFQATT and SNEGSKA (reference sequence). V was cut by 2 bases and J by 2 bases, with 17 bases left in between. The CDR3 has 16 residues. CDR3 sequence: CSARHNFRVNTDTQYF. The CDR3 DNA reads as TGCAGTGCTAGACATAATTTTAGGGTTAACACAGATACGCAGTATTTT.

This clonotype was counted many times. V and J are TRBV14 and TRBJ1-1; D not resolved. Trimming took off 0 bases at V and 4 bases at J, with 12 bases between the two ends. The CDR3 is 15 amino acids. The V gene's germline CDR1 is SGHDN and CDR2 FVKESK. CDR3 bases: TGTGCCAGCAGCCAAGATCGGCCGGGTGGCACTGAAGCTTTCTTT. This sequence encodes CASSQDRPGGTEAFF.

This clonotype showed up many times. This chain uses TRBV25-1 with TRBJ2-1, with 8 bases lining up with TRBD1. Germline CDR1 is MGHDK and CDR2 is SYGVNS. V was clipped by 7 bases and J by 4 bases; unmatched bases: 9. This CDR3 contains 15 residues. The CDR3 here is CASTYQGAGYNEQFF. The CDR3 DNA reads TGTGCCAGCACCTATCAGGGGGCGGGATACAATGAGCAGTTCTTC.

There are many counts of this clonotype. This chain links TRBV5-1 with TRBJ1-4; D remains unclear. With 2 bases removed from V and 2 bases from J, the gap between germline ends came to 13 bases. Germline assignment: CDR1 SGHRS and CDR2 YFSETQ. CDR3 length equals 16 residues. CDR3 residues: CASSFLSGSTNEKLFF. CDR3 coding DNA: TGCGCCAGCAGCTTCTTGTCGGGCAGTACTAATGAAAAACTGTTTTTT.

At least ten counts were recorded for this clonotype. This chain joins TRBV7-9 and TRBJ2-1; 7 nucleotides match TRBD2. The CDR3 totals 14 residues. The germline V gene encodes CDR1 SEHNR and CDR2 FQNEAQ (reference sequence). Trimming removed 3 bases from V and 2 bases from J; junction bases left unmatched: 1. The CDR3 is CASSFGGTYNEQFF. The CDR3 DNA follows: TGTGCCAGCAGCTTCGGGGGGACCTACAATGAGCAGTTCTTC.

This clonotype was observed many times. J is TRBJ1-5 and V is TRBV2, with D uncertain. CDR1 is SNHLY, CDR2 FYNNEI, per germline. This CDR3 comprises 15 residues. V was clipped by 6 bases and J by 6 bases, with 18 bases between them. This CDR3 reads CASRKEDGSSQPQHF. CDR3 sequence (DNA): TGTGCCAGCAGGAAAGAGGACGGTAGTAGTCAGCCCCAGCATTTT.

This clonotype has a count of ten or more. The chain carries TRBV5-6 and TRBJ2-5; D may be TRBD1 (5 bases). This CDR3 contains 16 residues. Germline loops: CDR1 SGHDT, CDR2 YYEEEE. V was pared by 4 bases and J by 0 bases, with 16 bases between. The CDR3 region is CASSLPETVHQETQYF. The CDR3 nucleotides are TGTGCCAGCAGCCTCCCCGAGACAGTCCACCAAGAGACCCAGTACTTC.

This clonotype was detected many times. The chain joins TRBV15 to TRBJ2-7; 7 bases fit TRBD2. The CDR3 has 16 amino acids. CDR1 and CDR2 (germline): LNHNV, YYDKDF (reference sequence). The ends lost 3 bases at V and 9 bases at J; junction bases unmatched: 17. CDR3 residues: CATSRSSGGSRGGQYF. The CDR3 DNA is TGTGCCACCAGCAGGTCCTCTGGGGGGAGTCGCGGGGGGCAGTACTTC.

This clonotype was picked up many times. The V call is TRBV28, the J call TRBJ2-7, with D possibly being TRBD2 (6 bases). This CDR3 has 14 residues. Trimming took off 4 bases at V and 9 bases at J, with 19 bases between the two ends. The germline V gene encodes CDR1 MDHEN and CDR2 SYDVKM. CDR3 sequence (DNA): TGTGCCAGCAGTTCAGGACTATCGATACGAGCGCAGTACGTC. Amino acids: CASSSGLSIRAQYV.

At least ten counts were recorded for this clonotype. This rearrangement joins TRBV7-9 to TRBJ2-3; D may be TRBD2 (6 bases). The CDR3 is 15 amino acids. Germline CDR1 reads SEHNR; CDR2 reads FQNEAQ (reference sequence). Trimming cost V 5 bases and J 3 bases, with 15 bases left between them. CDR3 region: CASSVRSGATDTQYF. The CDR3 coding sequence is TGTGCCAGCAGCGTACGTAGCGGAGCAACAGATACGCAGTATTTT.

This clonotype occurred many times. The CDR3 coding sequence is TGTGCCAGCAGCCCGAGCGGGGGATCGAACACTGAAGCTTTCTTT. Protein product: CASSPSGGSNTEAFF. The chain joins TRBV7-2 to TRBJ1-1, with D possibly TRBD1 on 5 matching bases. Trimming took 5 bases from V and 1 from J, leaving 14 bases between them. CDR1 is SGHTA and CDR2 is FQGNSA in the germline V gene. CDR3 length equals 15 residues.